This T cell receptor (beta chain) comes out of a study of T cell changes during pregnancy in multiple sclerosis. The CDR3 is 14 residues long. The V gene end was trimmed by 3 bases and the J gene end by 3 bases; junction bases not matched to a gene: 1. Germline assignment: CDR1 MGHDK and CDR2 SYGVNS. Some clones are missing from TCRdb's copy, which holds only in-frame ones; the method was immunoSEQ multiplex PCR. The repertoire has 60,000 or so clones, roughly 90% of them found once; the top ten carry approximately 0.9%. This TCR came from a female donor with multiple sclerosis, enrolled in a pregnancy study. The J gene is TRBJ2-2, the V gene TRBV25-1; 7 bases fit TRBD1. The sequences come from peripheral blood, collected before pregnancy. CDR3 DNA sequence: TGTGCCAGCAGTGAGCAGGGGGACACCGGGGAGCTGTTTTTT. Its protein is CASSEQGDTGELFF.